Each of the 21 T cell receptor beta chains below was sequenced from the same sample in a study of molecular identifiers for immune sequencing clone quantification. TCRdb re-analysed the PCR reads in MiXCR, keeping a single row per CDR3 protein. The sample has some 580,000 distinct CDR3 sequences, roughly 25% seen once. The source material was naive CD8+ T cells from blood, with Jurkat cell RNA spiked in. Subset: FACS-sorted CD8+CD4-CCR7+CD45RA+ naive T cells. All receptors derive from a human donor in good health. Some libraries in this study had Jurkat cell RNA spiked in.

This clonotype has a handful of counts. The chain couples TRBV27 to TRBJ1-5, with no clear D. Trimming took 4 bases from V and 5 from J, leaving 9 bases between them. CDR3 length: 13 amino acids. Per germline, CDR1 MNHEY and CDR2 SMNVEV (reference sequence). CDR3 loop: CASSYGFYQPQHF. The CDR3 DNA reads as TGTGCCAGCAGTTACGGTTTCTATCAGCCCCAGCATTTT.

The gene calls are TRBV7-9 and TRBJ2-3, with no clear D. The germline V gene encodes CDR1 SEHNR and CDR2 FQNEAQ (reference sequence). The V end was cut by 1 base, the J end by 3 bases, with 14 bases between. The CDR3 loop spans 16 amino acids. The CDR3 sequence is CASSLDERTMTDTQYF. Here the CDR3 DNA reads TGTGCCAGCAGCTTAGATGAGAGAACAATGACAGATACGCAGTATTTT.

In regard to this clonotype: Its ends do not fully match the called genes, so a read error is possible. The chain carries TRBV2 and TRBJ1-6; a possible D gene is TRBD1 (5 bases). This CDR3 region has 16 residues. CDR1 and CDR2 (germline): SNHLY, FYNNEI. DNA of the CDR3: TGTGCCAGCAGTGGCAGCCGGGACTCCTATAATTCACCCCTCAACTTT. Amino acid sequence: CASSGSRDSYNSPLNF. The variable domain in full, with the rest retrieved from reference TRBV2 and TRBJ1-6, is EPEVTQTPSHQVTQMGQEVILRCVPISNHLYFYWYRQILGQKVEFLVSFYNNEISEKSEIFDDQFSVERPDGSNFTLKIRSTKLEDSAMYFCASSGSRDSYNSPLNFGNGTRLTVT.

This clonotype appeared a few times. The chain links TRBV4-3 to TRBJ2-7; D perhaps matches TRBD2 (6 bases). CDR1 and CDR2 from the germline V gene are LGHNA and YSLEER. Trimming shortened V by 0 bases and J by 6 bases, and 21 bases separated the two germline ends. The CDR3 loop spans 17 amino acids. Here the CDR3 DNA reads TGCGCCAGCAGCCAAGACGCAATCGGTGTAGCGGCGGGCGAGCAGTACTTC. Translating it yields CASSQDAIGVAAGEQYF.

This rearrangement joins TRBV29-1 to TRBJ2-1, with a possible D match to TRBD2 (5 bases). The V and J ends lost 5 bases and 0 bases respectively, with 17 bases between them. The CDR3 is made up of 16 amino acids. Germline-derived CDR1 and CDR2 are SQVTM and ANQGSEA. The CDR3 region is CSVLDWERRSYNEQFF. The CDR3 DNA reads as TGCAGCGTTCTAGATTGGGAGCGGCGCTCCTACAATGAGCAGTTCTTC.

This clonotype was seen a single time. The germline gene is not matched at one end of the junction; a read error may be the cause. The genes are TRBV6-2 or TRBV6-3 and TRBJ2-3; D assignment may be TRBD1 or TRBD2 (6 bases each). CDR3 length: 20 residues. CDR1 is MNHEY and CDR2 is SVGEGT in the germline V gene. The CDR3 sequence is CANSTNLDSPGALGSDTQYF. CDR3 coding DNA: TGTGCCAACAGTACCAACCTGGACAGTCCGGGGGCACTTGGCTCAGATACGCAGTATTTT.

In regard to this clonotype: One end of the junction does not line up with germline, which may come from a read error. The V gene is TRBV19, the J gene TRBJ2-1, with 7 bases identical to TRBD2. The CDR3 covers 14 residues. The germline gives CDR1 LNHDA, CDR2 SQIVND (reference sequence). The DNA of the CDR3 is TGTGCCCGTAGTATGGTCCCTAGCGGAAATGAGCAGTTCTTC. The encoded protein is CARSMVPSGNEQFF.

Note on this clonotype: A junction end diverges from the germline sequence, so it may reflect a read error. V gene TRBV5-4 combines with J gene TRBJ2-2; 9 bases are a match to TRBD2. Looked up from germline, CDR1 is SGHNT and CDR2 is YYREEE (reference sequence). The CDR3 runs to 17 residues. CDR3 in amino acids: CASRLLGGGGDTGELFF. The CDR3, as DNA: TGTGCCAGCCGCTTGTTGGGCGGGGGGGGTGACACCGGGGAGCTGTTTTTT.

The CDR3 nucleotides read TGTGCCAGCAGCTTAGGTATTCTCGGGGAGGGTGTGTTTTCCTACGAGCAGTACTTC. It specifies CASSLGILGEGVFSYEQYF. V gene TRBV7-2 combines with J gene TRBJ2-7; TRBD2 aligns across 7 bases. The germline gives CDR1 SGHTA, CDR2 FQGNSA. This CDR3 is 19 amino acids long. Germline trimming cut 1 base from V and 1 base from J; bases unmatched to any gene: 16.

This clonotype was observed at least ten times. V gene TRBV5-8 combines with J gene TRBJ1-4, with no clear D. This CDR3 has 13 residues. Germline V CDR1 and CDR2: SGHTS, YDEGEE. Trimming took off 0 bases at V and 5 bases at J, with 5 bases between the two ends. CDR3 coding DNA: TGTGCCAGCAGCTTGGTGACAAATGAAAAACTGTTTTTT. Its protein product is CASSLVTNEKLFF.

This clonotype was recorded many times. The chain has TRBV12-3 or TRBV12-4 and TRBJ2-5; 14 bases map to TRBD2. Germline trimming cut 5 bases from V and 4 bases from J; bases unmatched to any gene: 12. The CDR3 is 18 residues long. The CDR3 region has the DNA TGTGCCAGCAGTCCCCAGGGACTAGCGGGAGTAATGGCAGAGACCCAGTACTTC. It codes for CASSPQGLAGVMAETQYF.

There are a few counts of this clonotype. The chain couples TRBV11-2 to TRBJ2-3; TRBD1 is a possible D gene (6 bases). V was trimmed by 1 base and J by 5 bases, leaving 16 bases between them. This CDR3 is built from 16 residues. Germline CDR1 reads SGHAT; CDR2 reads FQNNGV. The CDR3 DNA reads TGTGCCAGCAGCTTAGTATACAGGGCAGAGTTAGATACGCAGTATTTT. Translating it yields CASSLVYRAELDTQYF.

As to this clonotype: A clone one base away is much larger, so this may be a read error. J is TRBJ1-2 and V is TRBV29-1, with TRBD1 as a possible D gene (6 bases). The length of the CDR3 is 15 residues. From germline, CDR1 is SQVTM and CDR2 ANQGSEA. The CDR3 loop is CSVEEGGGAGYGHTF. Written as DNA, the CDR3 is TGCAGCGTTGAGGAGGGGGGGGGCGCCGGCTATGGCCACACCTTC.

In the case of this clonotype: This is likely a read error, given that the CDR3 carries no conserved phenylalanine or tryptophan at its end. The rearrangement uses TRBV27 and TRBJ1-2; D is perhaps TRBD1 (5 bases). Trimming stripped 5 bases from V and 5 bases from J, with 9 bases between. The CDR3 is 12 residues long. CDR1 and CDR2 (germline): MNHEY, SMNVEV (reference sequence). The DNA of the CDR3 is TGTGCCAGCAGTCCCGCAGGGTATGGCTACACCCTC. Residues: CASSPAGYGYTL.

CDR3 sequence: CASSEEPHRVSSYEQYF. In DNA, the CDR3 is TGTGCCAGCAGTGAAGAGCCCCACAGGGTAAGCTCCTACGAGCAGTACTTC. V gene TRBV6-1 combines with J gene TRBJ2-7, with D possibly being TRBD1 (6 bases). Germline V gives CDR1 MNHNS, CDR2 SASEGT. This CDR3 is built from 17 residues. The V end was cut by 1 base, the J end by 0 bases, with 16 bases between.

This clonotype was seen just once. One end of the junction varies from germline; a read error may be responsible. The chain combines TRBV4-2 with TRBJ2-3, with 10 bases identical to TRBD2. CDR1 and CDR2 from the germline V gene are LGHNA and YNFKEQ. This CDR3 comprises 18 residues. CDR3 in DNA: TGTGCCAGCAGCCAAGATCGCTGGACTAGCGGACGCACAGATGCGCAGTATTTT. The encoded protein is CASSQDRWTSGRTDAQYF.

This clonotype turned up a few times. This sequence joins TRBV9 and TRBJ2-3; TRBD2 aligns across 10 bases. The CDR3 is 13 residues long. Trimming removed 7 bases from V and 9 bases from J; junction bases left unmatched: 8. Germline values: CDR1 SGDLS, CDR2 YYNGEE. In nucleotides, the CDR3 is TGTGCCAGCCAGAGCGGGGGGGCGGGGACGCAGTATTTT. It codes for CASQSGGAGTQYF. The variable domain in full, with the rest retrieved from reference TRBV9 and TRBJ2-3, is DSGVTQTPKHLITATGQRVTLRCSPRSGDLSVYWYQQSLDQGLQFLIQYYNGEERAKGNILERFSAQQFPDLHSELNLSSLELGDSALYFCASQSGGAGTQYFGPGTRLTVL.

On this clonotype: This may be a read error: a much more frequent sequence differs by one nucleotide. The DNA for the CDR3 is TGTGCCAGCAGTGCAGAAGCCAGGAAAATTGGCTATGGCTACACCTTC. Protein product: CASSAEARKIGYGYTF. The rearrangement uses TRBV2 and TRBJ1-2; no reliable D call. The V and J ends lost 4 bases and 4 bases respectively, with 19 bases between them. The CDR3 extends over 16 amino acids. The germline CDR1 and CDR2 sequences are SNHLY and FYNNEI.

As concerns this clonotype: Being one base from a much bigger clone, this may be a read error. This chain links TRBV6-5 with TRBJ2-7; TRBD1 or TRBD2 may be the D gene (5 bases each). CDR1 MNHEY and CDR2 SVGAGI come from the germline V gene. The CDR3 runs to 12 residues. V was cut by 9 bases and J by 5 bases, with 14 bases left in between. Written as DNA, the CDR3 is TGTGCCAGTTGGGACCCCCGGGACGAGCAGTACTTC. Translation gives CASWDPRDEQYF.

CDR3 in DNA: TGTGCCAGCAGCTTAGGGGCAGCCATTTACGAGCAGTACTTC. The encoded protein is CASSLGAAIYEQYF. The J gene is TRBJ2-7, the V gene TRBV11-2; D is uncertain. Germline V gene lookup returns CDR1 SGHAT and CDR2 FQNNGV. The CDR3 loop spans 14 amino acids. The germline V and J ends were trimmed by 1 base and 4 bases, with 11 bases remaining between them.

This clonotype was observed at least ten times. The V call is TRBV3-1, the J call TRBJ1-1; D not resolved. Germline values: CDR1 LGHDT, CDR2 YNNKEL (reference sequence). The V end lost 0 bases, the J end lost 0 bases, and 8 bases lay between the germline ends. There are 15 residues in the CDR3. CDR3 coding DNA: TGTGCCAGCAGCCAAGAGAGTTCCGTGAACACTGAAGCTTTCTTT. As protein: CASSQESSVNTEAFF. Full variable domain (missing parts from reference TRBV3-1 and TRBJ1-1): DTAVSQTPKYLVTQMGNDKSIKCEQNLGHDTMYWYKQDSKKFLKIMFSYNNKELIINETVPNRFSPKSPDKAHLNLHINSLELGDSAVYFCASSQESSVNTEAFFGQGTRLTVV.